A single sample gave rise to the 5 T cell receptor beta chains below, sequenced in a study of cytomegalovirus exposure and HLA in healthy donors. PCR amplification relied on 60 Vbeta primers (plus 13 Jbeta primers). Here immunoSEQ multiplex PCR was the method, and the copy in TCRdb shows in-frame clones only, minus some. The sample shows a few hundred thousand clones, roughly 86% of them seen only once. Sequencing was carried out using PBMCs. These receptor sequences come from a woman aged 40 to 49 in good health and CMV-seropositive.

This clone was seen just once. V and J are TRBV6-1 and TRBJ1-2; tentatively, D is TRBD1 (5 bases). The CDR3 is made up of 13 amino acids. Germline-derived CDR1 and CDR2 are MNHNS and SASEGT. The V and J ends lost 7 bases and 0 bases respectively, with 9 bases between them. The CDR3 coding sequence is TGTGCCAGCACTTTGACAGCTAACTATGGCTACACCTTC. It specifies CASTLTANYGYTF.

The chain couples TRBV11-1 to TRBJ2-7, with 13 nucleotides matching TRBD2. The germline V gene encodes CDR1 SGHAT and CDR2 FQDESV (reference sequence). The CDR3 is 17 residues long. V lost 5 bases, J lost 3 bases, and 10 bases stayed unmatched. The CDR3 here is CASSRRPGTSGIYEQYF. In nucleotides, the CDR3 is TGTGCCAGCAGCCGCCGTCCCGGGACTAGCGGGATCTACGAGCAGTACTTC.

This clone was seen more than once but under ten times. This chain links TRBV13 with TRBJ1-3; maybe TRBD1 (5 bases). V gave up 5 bases and J gave up 6 bases, with 17 bases separating them. The CDR3 contains 15 residues. Germline V gene data show CDR1 as PRHDT and CDR2 as FYEKMQ (reference sequence). For the CDR3, the DNA is TGTGCCAGCAGCCCCACGGGGGGAGTAGCAAACACCATATATTTT. This gives the protein CASSPTGGVANTIYF.

V gene TRBV5-1 combines with J gene TRBJ2-7; 8 positions agree with TRBD1. Germline V gene data show CDR1 as SGHRS and CDR2 as YFSETQ. Trimming cost V 0 bases and J 2 bases; bases outside gene matches: 4. The CDR3 sequence is 15 residues long. The CDR3 DNA reads as TGCGCCAGCAGCTTGGGCGGGACAGGTGCCTACGAGCAGTACTTC. It is translated as CASSLGGTGAYEQYF.

The chain employs TRBV11-3 and TRBJ1-1; D not resolved. This CDR3 has 14 amino acids. V was shortened by 5 bases and J by 1 base, with 11 bases between the two germline ends. Germline-derived CDR1 and CDR2 are SGHNT and YENEEA. CDR3 in amino acids: CASSPSGGNTEAFF. The CDR3 coding sequence is TGTGCCAGCAGCCCTTCTGGAGGGAACACTGAAGCTTTCTTT.